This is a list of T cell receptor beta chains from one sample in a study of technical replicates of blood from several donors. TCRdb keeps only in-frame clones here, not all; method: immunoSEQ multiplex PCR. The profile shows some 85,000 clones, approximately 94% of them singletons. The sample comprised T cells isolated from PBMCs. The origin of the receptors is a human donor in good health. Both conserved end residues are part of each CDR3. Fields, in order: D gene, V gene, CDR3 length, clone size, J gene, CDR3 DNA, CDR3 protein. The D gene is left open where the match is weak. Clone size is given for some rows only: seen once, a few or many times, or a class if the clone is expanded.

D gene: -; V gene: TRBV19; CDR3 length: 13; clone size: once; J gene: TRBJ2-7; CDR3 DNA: TGTGCCAGTAGTATAGACAGGGAATACGAGCAGTACTTC; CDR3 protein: CASSIDREYEQYF
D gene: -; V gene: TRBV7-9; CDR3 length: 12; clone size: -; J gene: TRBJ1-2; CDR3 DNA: TGTGCCAGCAGCTTGTCAGGGGATGGCTACACCTTC; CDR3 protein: CASSLSGDGYTF
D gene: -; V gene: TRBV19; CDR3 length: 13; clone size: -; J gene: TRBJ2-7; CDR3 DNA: TGTGCCAGTAGTATCCACCCGGGTGAGGCGCAGTACTTC; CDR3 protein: CASSIHPGEAQYF
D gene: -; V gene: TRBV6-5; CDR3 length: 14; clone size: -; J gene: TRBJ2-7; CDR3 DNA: TGTGCCAGCAGTCGTAGCGCCATCCTCGACGAGCAGTACTTC; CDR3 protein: CASSRSAILDEQYF
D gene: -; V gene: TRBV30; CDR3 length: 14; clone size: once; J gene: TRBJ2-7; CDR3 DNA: TGTGCCTGGAGTGTCGGGAGAAACTACAACGAGCAGTACTTC; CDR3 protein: CAWSVGRNYNEQYF
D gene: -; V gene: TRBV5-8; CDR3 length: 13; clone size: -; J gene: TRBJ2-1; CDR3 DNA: TGTGCCAGCAGCTTGGGAATTAGCTATGAGCAGTTCTTC; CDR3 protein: CASSLGISYEQFF
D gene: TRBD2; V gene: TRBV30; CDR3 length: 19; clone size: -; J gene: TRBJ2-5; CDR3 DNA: TGTGCCTGGAGTGAGTTCTCCGGACTAGCGGGAGCTTGGTTGGAGACCCAGTACTTC; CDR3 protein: CAWSEFSGLAGAWLETQYF
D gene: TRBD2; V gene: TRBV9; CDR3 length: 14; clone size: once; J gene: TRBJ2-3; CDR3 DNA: TGTGCCAGCAGCATGGAGGGAGGGCCAGATACGCAGTATTTT; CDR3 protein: CASSMEGGPDTQYF
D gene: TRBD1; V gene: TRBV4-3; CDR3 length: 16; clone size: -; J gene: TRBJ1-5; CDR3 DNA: TGCGCCAGCAGCCAAGACTACCACAGGGGTAATCAGCCCCAGCATTTT; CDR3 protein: CASSQDYHRGNQPQHF
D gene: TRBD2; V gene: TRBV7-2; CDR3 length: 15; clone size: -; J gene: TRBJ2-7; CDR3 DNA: TGTGCCAGCAGATCTAGCGGGGGAAGCTCCTACGAGCAGTACTTC; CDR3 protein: CASRSSGGSSYEQYF
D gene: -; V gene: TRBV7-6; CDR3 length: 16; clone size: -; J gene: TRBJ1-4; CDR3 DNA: TGTGCCAGCAGCTCCCTCCCCGGGACATTTGGGGAAAAACTGTTTTTT; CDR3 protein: CASSSLPGTFGEKLFF
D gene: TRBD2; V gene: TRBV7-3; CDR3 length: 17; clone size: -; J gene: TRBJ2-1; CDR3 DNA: TGTGCCAGCAGCCCTGGGACTAGCGGGAGAGCCTACAATGAGCAGTTCTTC; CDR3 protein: CASSPGTSGRAYNEQFF
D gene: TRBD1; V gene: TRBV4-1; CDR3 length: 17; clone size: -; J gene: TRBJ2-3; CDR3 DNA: TGCGCCAGCAGCCAAAATGGGGCAGGGGGAGGCACAGATACGCAGTATTTT; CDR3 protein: CASSQNGAGGGTDTQYF
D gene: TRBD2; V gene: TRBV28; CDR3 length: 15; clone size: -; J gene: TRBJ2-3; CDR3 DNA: TGTGCCAGCAGTCCCTGGGGGGGGGTTACAGATACGCAGTATTTT; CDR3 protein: CASSPWGGVTDTQYF
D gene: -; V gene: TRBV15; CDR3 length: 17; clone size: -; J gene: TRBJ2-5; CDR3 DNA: TGTGCCACCAGCAGTCCCCTCTCCTCGCTAGCTAGCGAGACCCAGTACTTC; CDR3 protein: CATSSPLSSLASETQYF
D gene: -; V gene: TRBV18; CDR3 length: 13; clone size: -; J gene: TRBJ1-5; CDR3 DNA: TGTGCCAGCTCCCCCCTTGGGGGGCAGCCCCAGCATTTT; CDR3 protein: CASSPLGGQPQHF
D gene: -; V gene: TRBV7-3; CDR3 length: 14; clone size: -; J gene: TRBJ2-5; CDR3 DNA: TGTGCCAGCAGCTGTCGGGACTACCAAGAGACCCAGTACTTC; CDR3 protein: CASSCRDYQETQYF
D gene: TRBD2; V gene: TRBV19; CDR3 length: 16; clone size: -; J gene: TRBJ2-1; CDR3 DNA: TGTGCCAGTACCGCAAGAGGGACTAGCGGGAGGTATGAGCAGTTCTTC; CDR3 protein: CASTARGTSGRYEQFF
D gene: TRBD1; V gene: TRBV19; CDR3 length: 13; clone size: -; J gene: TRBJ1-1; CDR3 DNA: TGTGCCAGTGGGACAGTTAGGAACACTGAAGCTTTCTTT; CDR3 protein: CASGTVRNTEAFF
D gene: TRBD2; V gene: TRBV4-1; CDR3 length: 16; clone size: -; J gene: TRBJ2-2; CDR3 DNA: TGCGCCAGCAGCCAAGATTGGCGGGAGCTCTCCGGGGAGCTGTTTTTT; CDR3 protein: CASSQDWRELSGELFF
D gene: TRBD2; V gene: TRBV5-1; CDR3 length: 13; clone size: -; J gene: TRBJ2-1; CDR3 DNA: TGCGCCAGCCCGAGGACTAGCGAAGGTGAGCAGTTCTTC; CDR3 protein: CASPRTSEGEQFF
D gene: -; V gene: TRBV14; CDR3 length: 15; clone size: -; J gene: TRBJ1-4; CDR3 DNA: TGTGCCAGCAGCCCATTCACAGGGTCCCGAGGAAAACTGTTTTTT; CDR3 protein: CASSPFTGSRGKLFF
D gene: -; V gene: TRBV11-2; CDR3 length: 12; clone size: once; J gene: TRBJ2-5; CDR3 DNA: TGTGCCAGCAGCTTAGACGGAGAGACCCAGTACTTC; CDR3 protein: CASSLDGETQYF
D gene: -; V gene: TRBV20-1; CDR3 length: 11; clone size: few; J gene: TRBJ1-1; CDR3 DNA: TGCAGTGCTAGACCGGGGACTGAAGCTTTCTTT; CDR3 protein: CSARPGTEAFF
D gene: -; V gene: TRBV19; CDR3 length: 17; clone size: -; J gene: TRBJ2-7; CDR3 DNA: TGTGCCAGTAGTATCCACAATTTGGACAGCACATCCTACGAGCAGTACTTC; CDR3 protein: CASSIHNLDSTSYEQYF
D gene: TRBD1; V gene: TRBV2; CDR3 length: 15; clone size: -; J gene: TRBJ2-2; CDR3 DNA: TGTGCCAGCAGTTCCGGGACAGGGGATCCCGGGGAGCTGTTTTTT; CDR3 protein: CASSSGTGDPGELFF
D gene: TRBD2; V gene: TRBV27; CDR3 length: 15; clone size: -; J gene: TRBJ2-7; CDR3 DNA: TGTGCCAGCAGTCTAAGACTAGCTTTTTCCTACGAGCAGTACTTC; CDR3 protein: CASSLRLAFSYEQYF
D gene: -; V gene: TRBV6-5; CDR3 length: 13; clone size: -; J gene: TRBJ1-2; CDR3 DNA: TGTGCCAGCTCTTTAGGAGGGGCGCCCGGCTACACCTTC; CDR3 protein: CASSLGGAPGYTF
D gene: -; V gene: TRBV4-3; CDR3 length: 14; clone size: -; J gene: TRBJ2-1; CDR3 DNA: TGCGCCAGCAGCCAAGTGACCGGGAACAATGAGCAGTTCTTC; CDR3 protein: CASSQVTGNNEQFF
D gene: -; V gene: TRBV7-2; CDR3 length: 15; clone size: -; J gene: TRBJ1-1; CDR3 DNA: TGTGCCAGCAGCTTATCGAGGATAATGAACACTGAAGCTTTCTTT; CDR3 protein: CASSLSRIMNTEAFF
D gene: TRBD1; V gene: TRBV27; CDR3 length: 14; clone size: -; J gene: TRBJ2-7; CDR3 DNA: TGTGCCAGCAGTTTGGGACAGGTCCTCTACGAGCAGTACTTC; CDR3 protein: CASSLGQVLYEQYF
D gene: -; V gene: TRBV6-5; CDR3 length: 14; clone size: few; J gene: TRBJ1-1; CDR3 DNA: TGTGCCAGCAGGATTGAAGTGATGGGCAGGGAAGCTTTCTTT; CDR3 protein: CASRIEVMGREAFF
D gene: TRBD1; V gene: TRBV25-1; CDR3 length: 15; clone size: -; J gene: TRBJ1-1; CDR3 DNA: TGTGCCAGCCGGCTAACCGGGACAGGGGGCACTGAAGCTTTCTTT; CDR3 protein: CASRLTGTGGTEAFF
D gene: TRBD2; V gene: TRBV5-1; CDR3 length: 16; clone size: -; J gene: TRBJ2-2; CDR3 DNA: TGCGCCAGCAGGCTAGGACTAGCGGGATTGACCGGGGAGCTGTTTTTT; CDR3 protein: CASRLGLAGLTGELFF
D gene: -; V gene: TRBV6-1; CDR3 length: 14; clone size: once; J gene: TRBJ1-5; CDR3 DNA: TGTGCCAGCAGTGAAGTGGGGGCTAGGGAGCCCCAGCATTTT; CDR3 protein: CASSEVGAREPQHF
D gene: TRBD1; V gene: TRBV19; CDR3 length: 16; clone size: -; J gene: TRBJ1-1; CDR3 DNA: TGTGCCAGTAGTGACTGGGACAGGGGTAGGCTGGGGGAAGCTTTCTTT; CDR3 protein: CASSDWDRGRLGEAFF